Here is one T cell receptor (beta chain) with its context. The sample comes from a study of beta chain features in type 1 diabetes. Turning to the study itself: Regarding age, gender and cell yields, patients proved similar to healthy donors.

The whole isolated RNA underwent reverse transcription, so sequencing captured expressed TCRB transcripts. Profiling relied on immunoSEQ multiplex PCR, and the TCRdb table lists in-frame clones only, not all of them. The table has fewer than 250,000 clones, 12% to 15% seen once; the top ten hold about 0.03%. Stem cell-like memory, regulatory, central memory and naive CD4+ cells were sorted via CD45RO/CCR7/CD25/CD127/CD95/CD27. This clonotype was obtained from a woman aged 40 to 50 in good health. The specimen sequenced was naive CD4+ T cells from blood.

The CDR3 DNA sequence: TGTGCCAGCAGTCAGACAGAAACCTATAGCAATCAGCCCCAGCATTTT. It codes for CASSQTETYSNQPQHF. The rearrangement uses TRBV2 and TRBJ1-5; weak D call: TRBD1 (5 bases). Trimming took 5 bases from V and 0 from J, leaving 14 bases between them. The CDR3 totals 16 residues. Germline V gene sequence: CDR1 SNHLY, CDR2 FYNNEI. Looking up the rest from reference TRBV2 and TRBJ1-5 gives the full variable domain: EPEVTQTPSHQVTQMGQEVILRCVPISNHLYFYWYRQILGQKVEFLVSFYNNEISEKSEIFDDQFSVERPDGSNFTLKIRSTKLEDSAMYFCASSQTETYSNQPQHFGDGTRLSIL.